The clone carrying this T cell receptor beta chain appeared a few times. Its target is unknown. V dropped 4 bases and J dropped 4 bases, with 17 bases sitting between them. The CDR3 extends over 16 amino acids. CDR1 and CDR2 from the germline V gene are SGHRS and YFSETQ. The sample is drawn from a study of T cells after yellow fever vaccination. Turning to the study itself: SMART-Seq v4 Ultra Low Input prepared the low-cell-number fractions.

Study conclusions and caveats: Any FACS-sorted repertoire could hold abundant clonotypes that contaminate it from the bulk population. Most primary-vaccination clones reappeared after the booster (approximately 95% CD4, around 88% CD8). Compared with primary, the secondary response was weaker and peaked at day 5, not 15.

MiXCR was run by TCRdb on the 5' RACE reads, yielding one entry per CDR3 protein. The sample lists some 340,000 distinct CDR3 sequences; roughly a tenth were seen once. The origin of this receptor is a man between 18 and 35 years old who received the YFV17D yellow fever vaccine. This material consisted of CD4+ T cells sorted from PBMCs, taken 45 days after the yellow fever booster vaccination. V gene TRBV5-1 combines with J gene TRBJ2-2; D not certain. The CDR3 here is CASSHKVSSSTGELFF. In nucleotides, the CDR3 is TGCGCCAGCAGCCACAAAGTTTCTAGTTCCACCGGGGAGCTGTTTTTT.